This TCR beta chain stems from a study of blood T cell repertoires in COVID-19. Background on the study: Samples came from the United States, Italy and Spain, spanning acute and convalescent COVID-19. T cells, B-cell-depleted T cells, or PBMCs supplied cDNA or gDNA.

The CDR3 covers 16 residues. Trimming cost V 3 bases and J 2 bases; bases outside gene matches: 11. CDR1 is DFQATT and CDR2 is SNEGSKA in the germline V gene (reference sequence). Repertoires were generated with immunoSEQ multiplex PCR, while TCRdb's copy carries only in-frame clones and drops some. The sample has some 93,000 clones, almost 85% seen once. This rearrangement joins TRBV20-1 to TRBJ2-3; 7 bases are a match to TRBD2. The receptor's source is a man in his 70s with acute or convalescent COVID-19. Input material: peripheral blood. CDR3 region: CSASSLRDYNTDTQYF. As DNA, the CDR3 is TGCAGTGCTAGTAGTTTGCGGGACTATAACACAGATACGCAGTATTTT.